The 17 T cell receptor beta chains below all came from one sample that was sequenced in a study of CXCR3-negative and CXCR3-positive naive CD8 T cells. Overall study findings and caveats: More hydrophobic TRB CDR3s occurred in CXCR3-positive than in CXCR3-negative naive cells.

UMI-tagged TRB cDNA libraries were built via 5' RACE. TCRdb reprocessed the 5' RACE reads and keeps a single row for each CDR3 protein, giving no DNA. The specimen's table records under 110,000 distinct CDR3 sequences. These TCRs' antigens remain unknown. The specimen was naive CXCR3+ CD8+ T cells from blood. The subset denotes: CD45RO-CCR7+CD27+CD95- naive CD8+ T cells expressing CXCR3 (TNR3+). All receptors derive from a human donor in good health. Some clones in this sample may be carry-over from other donors' samples.

The chain links TRBV29-1 to TRBJ2-7; TCRdb indicates TRBD1, and absent DNA this call remains unverified. The CDR3 has 13 amino acids. The germline V gene has CDR1 SQVTM and CDR2 ANQGSEA. This CDR3 reads CSAWGRSSYEQYF.

This chain uses TRBV7-2 with TRBJ2-1; TCRdb indicates TRBD1, and absent DNA this call remains unverified. The CDR3 totals 17 residues. Germline V CDR1 and CDR2: SGHTA, FQGNSA. This CDR3 reads CASSLNGGGTSYNEQFF.

This rearrangement joins TRBV27 to TRBJ2-1; with no DNA, the TCRdb D assignment of TRBD1 cannot be verified. CDR1 and CDR2 from the germline V gene are MNHEY and SMNVEV (reference sequence). CDR3 length: 14 amino acids. CDR3 protein: CASSGTGPYNEQFF.

The rearrangement uses TRBV19 and TRBJ2-7; with no DNA, the TCRdb D assignment of TRBD1 cannot be verified. The CDR3 loop spans 14 amino acids. CDR1 and CDR2 (germline): LNHDA, SQIVND (reference sequence). The CDR3 loop reads CASRLRTDSYEQYF.

The CDR3 region is CASSLGPDEQYF. The chain employs TRBV7-9 and TRBJ2-7. Germline V gene lookup returns CDR1 SEHNR and CDR2 FQNEAQ (reference sequence). This CDR3 comprises 12 residues. Combining the CDR3 with reference TRBV7-9 and TRBJ2-7 gives the whole variable domain DTGVSQNPRHKITKRGQNVTFRCDPISEHNRLYWYRQTLGQGPEFLTYFQNEAQLEKSRLLSDRFSAERPKGSFSTLEIQRTEQGDSAMYLCASSLGPDEQYFGPGTRLTVT.

The V and J genes are TRBV5-1 and TRBJ2-1; the TCRdb D gene call, TRBD2, has no DNA to confirm it. The CDR3 runs to 18 residues. CDR1 is SGHRS, CDR2 YFSETQ, per germline. This CDR3 is CASSPQRLGSGVGNEQFF. Full variable domain (remainder filled in from reference TRBV5-1 and TRBJ2-1): KAGVTQTPRYLIKTRGQQVTLSCSPISGHRSVSWYQQTPGQGLQFLFEYFSETQRNKGNFPGRFSGRQFSNSRSEMNVSTLELGDSALYLCASSPQRLGSGVGNEQFFGPGTRLTVL.

The chain couples TRBV2 to TRBJ2-7; TCRdb returns TRBD1, unconfirmable since there is no DNA. This CDR3 comprises 15 residues. Per germline, CDR1 SNHLY and CDR2 FYNNEI. The CDR3 protein is CASTMDRGTLYEQYF.

The chain recombines TRBV7-9 with TRBJ2-2. Germline CDR1 reads SEHNR; CDR2 reads FQNEAQ (reference sequence). CDR3 size: 11 residues. The CDR3 spells CASSLNRELFF.

This chain uses TRBV4-1 with TRBJ2-2. The CDR3 has 13 residues. The germline CDR1 and CDR2 sequences are MGHRA and YSYEKL. This CDR3 is CASSLSSGGELFF.

The gene calls are TRBV27 and TRBJ2-7; TCRdb proposes TRBD1, but this gene call is untestable without DNA. CDR3 length: 14 residues. Per the germline V gene, CDR1 is MNHEY and CDR2 is SMNVEV (reference sequence). The CDR3 loop reads CASSSRTGVREQYF.

The V call is TRBV19, the J call TRBJ1-5; TCRdb picks TRBD1, but there is no DNA to check that call. The CDR3 has 14 residues. Germline CDR1 is LNHDA and CDR2 is SQIVND (reference sequence). CDR3 region: CASRTRQGNQPQHF.

This chain links TRBV11-3 with TRBJ1-1; there is no DNA to check the TCRdb D call of TRBD1. Germline assignment: CDR1 SGHNT and CDR2 YENEEA. The CDR3 is 13 residues long. CDR3: CASSFPPPPEAFF.

The chain couples TRBV20-1 to TRBJ1-1; TCRdb's assignment of TRBD1 cannot be checked, as there is no DNA. This CDR3 has 14 residues. Per germline, CDR1 DFQATT and CDR2 SNEGSKA (reference sequence). The CDR3 spells CSARDLGQGGEAFF.

The chain carries TRBV7-9 and TRBJ1-1; TCRdb's D gene call, TRBD1, goes unchecked for lack of DNA. The CDR3 contains 14 residues. Germline CDR1 SEHNR, CDR2 FQNEAQ (reference sequence). The CDR3 spells CASSPPDRGTEAFF.

The CDR3 spells CSAPDTNIQYF. This rearrangement joins TRBV20-1 to TRBJ2-4; lacking DNA, the TRBD1 call made by TCRdb goes unchecked. The length of the CDR3 is 11 residues. The germline CDR1 and CDR2 sequences are DFQATT and SNEGSKA (reference sequence).

V usage is TRBV7-6 and J usage is TRBJ2-1; TCRdb proposes TRBD2, but this gene call is untestable without DNA. This CDR3 is 17 amino acids long. The germline gives CDR1 SGHVS, CDR2 FNYEAQ. CDR3 residues: CASSLVVGSSGSGEQFF.

The chain recombines TRBV30 with TRBJ1-6. The CDR3 covers 14 residues. CDR1 is GTSNPN and CDR2 is SVGIG in the germline V gene (reference sequence). CDR3 sequence reads: CAWSVVDYNSPLHF.